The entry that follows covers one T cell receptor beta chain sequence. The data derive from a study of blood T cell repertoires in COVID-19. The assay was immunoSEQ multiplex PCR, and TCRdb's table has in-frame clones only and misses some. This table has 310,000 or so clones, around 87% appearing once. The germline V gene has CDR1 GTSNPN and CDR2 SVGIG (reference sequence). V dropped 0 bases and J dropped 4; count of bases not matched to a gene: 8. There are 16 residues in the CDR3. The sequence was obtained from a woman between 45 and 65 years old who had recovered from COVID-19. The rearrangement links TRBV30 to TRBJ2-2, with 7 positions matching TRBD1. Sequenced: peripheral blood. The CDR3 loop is CAWSVIQGWATGELFF. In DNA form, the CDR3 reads TGTGCCTGGAGTGTAATACAGGGGTGGGCCACCGGGGAGCTGTTTTTT.